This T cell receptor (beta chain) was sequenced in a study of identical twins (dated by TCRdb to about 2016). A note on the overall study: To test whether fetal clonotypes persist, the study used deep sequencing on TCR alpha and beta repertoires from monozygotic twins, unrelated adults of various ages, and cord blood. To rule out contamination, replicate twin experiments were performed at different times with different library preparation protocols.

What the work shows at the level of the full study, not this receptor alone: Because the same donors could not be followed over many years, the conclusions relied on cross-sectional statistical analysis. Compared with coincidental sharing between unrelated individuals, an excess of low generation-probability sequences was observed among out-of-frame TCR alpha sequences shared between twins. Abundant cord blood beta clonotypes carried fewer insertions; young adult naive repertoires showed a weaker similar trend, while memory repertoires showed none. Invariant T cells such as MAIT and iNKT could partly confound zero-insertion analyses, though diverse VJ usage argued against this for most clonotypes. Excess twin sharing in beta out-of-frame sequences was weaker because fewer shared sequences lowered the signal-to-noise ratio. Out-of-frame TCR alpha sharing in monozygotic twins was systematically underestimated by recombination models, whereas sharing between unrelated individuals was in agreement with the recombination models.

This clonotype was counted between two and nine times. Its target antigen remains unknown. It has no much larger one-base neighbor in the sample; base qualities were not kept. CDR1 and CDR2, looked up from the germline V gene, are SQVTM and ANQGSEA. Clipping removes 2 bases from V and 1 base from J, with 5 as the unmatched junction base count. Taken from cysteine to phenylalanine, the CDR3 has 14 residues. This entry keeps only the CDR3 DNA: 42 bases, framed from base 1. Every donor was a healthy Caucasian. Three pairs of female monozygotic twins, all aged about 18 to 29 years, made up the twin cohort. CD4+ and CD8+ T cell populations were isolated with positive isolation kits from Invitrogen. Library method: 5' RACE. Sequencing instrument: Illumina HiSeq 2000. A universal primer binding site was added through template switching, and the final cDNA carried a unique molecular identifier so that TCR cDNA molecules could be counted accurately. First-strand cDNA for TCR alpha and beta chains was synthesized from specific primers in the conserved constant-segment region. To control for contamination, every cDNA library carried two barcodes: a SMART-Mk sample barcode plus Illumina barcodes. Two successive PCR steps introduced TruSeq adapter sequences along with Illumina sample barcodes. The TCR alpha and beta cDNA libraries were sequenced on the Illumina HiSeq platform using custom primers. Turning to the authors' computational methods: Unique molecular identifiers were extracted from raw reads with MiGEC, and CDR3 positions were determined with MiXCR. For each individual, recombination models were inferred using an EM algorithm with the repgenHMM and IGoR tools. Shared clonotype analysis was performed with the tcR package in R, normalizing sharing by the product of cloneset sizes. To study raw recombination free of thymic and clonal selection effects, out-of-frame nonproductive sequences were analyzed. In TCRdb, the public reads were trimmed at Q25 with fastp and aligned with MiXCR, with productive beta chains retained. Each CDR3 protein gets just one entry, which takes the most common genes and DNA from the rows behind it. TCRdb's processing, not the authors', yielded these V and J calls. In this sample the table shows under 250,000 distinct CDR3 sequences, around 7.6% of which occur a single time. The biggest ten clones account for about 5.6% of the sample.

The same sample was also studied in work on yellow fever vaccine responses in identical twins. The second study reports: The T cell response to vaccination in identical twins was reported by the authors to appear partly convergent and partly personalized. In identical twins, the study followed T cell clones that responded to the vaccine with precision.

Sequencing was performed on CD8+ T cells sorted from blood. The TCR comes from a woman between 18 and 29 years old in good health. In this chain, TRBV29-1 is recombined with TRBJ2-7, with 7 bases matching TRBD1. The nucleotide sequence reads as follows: TGCAGCGTTGAAACCCCGGGACAGTCCTACGAGCAGTACTTC. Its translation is CSVETPGQSYEQYF.